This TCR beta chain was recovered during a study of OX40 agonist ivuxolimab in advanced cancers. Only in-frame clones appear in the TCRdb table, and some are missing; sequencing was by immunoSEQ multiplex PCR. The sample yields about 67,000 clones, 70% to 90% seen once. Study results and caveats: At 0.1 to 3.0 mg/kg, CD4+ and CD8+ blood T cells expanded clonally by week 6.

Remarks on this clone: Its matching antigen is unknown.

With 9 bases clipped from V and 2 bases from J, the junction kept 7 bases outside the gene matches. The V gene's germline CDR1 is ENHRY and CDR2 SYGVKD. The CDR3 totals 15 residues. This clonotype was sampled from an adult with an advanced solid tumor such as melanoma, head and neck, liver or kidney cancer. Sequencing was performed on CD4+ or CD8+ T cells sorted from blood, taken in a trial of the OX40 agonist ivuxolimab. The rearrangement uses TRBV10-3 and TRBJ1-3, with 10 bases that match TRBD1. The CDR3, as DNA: TGTGCCATGGGGACAGGGGAGTTGACTGGAAACACCATATATTTT. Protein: CAMGTGELTGNTIYF.